The 28 T cell receptor delta chains listed next were all sequenced from one sample in a study of gamma-delta chains in newborns, infants, children. TCRdb re-called the reads with CATT. The sample holds more than 3,500 delta-chain clones, 2% to 2.5% seen once. Material: blood. These receptors originate from a child who was a newborn, infant or young child, either healthy, febrile or measles-vaccinated (not recorded which).

This clone turned up a few times. Given a far larger clone just one base away, this is likely a sequencing read error. This CDR3 is also generated by other DNA sequences in the sample. The genes are TRDV1 and TRDJ1; 7 bases map to TRDD3. Germline values: CDR1 TSWWSYY, CDR2 QGS. Unmatched junction bases numbered 14, after V lost 4 bases and J lost 0 bases. There are 18 residues in the CDR3. DNA for the CDR3: TGTGCTCTTGGGGGTTCCATTGGATACGCCCTATACACCGATAAACTCATCTTT. Translated: CALGGSIGYALYTDKLIF.

In this sample, this clone turned up a few times. TCRdb records a much larger clone's protein for this DNA, with a difference at residue 10 that likely arises from a read error; the protein given is the translation of the DNA. This chain links TRDV2 with TRDJ3; 9 bases agree with TRDD3. The CDR3 is 19 amino acids. Losses at the gene ends were 1 base for V and 0 bases for J; bases not matched to a gene: 6. CDR1 and CDR2 (germline): GEAIGNYY, EKD. DNA for the CDR3: TGTGCCTGTGACACGTTTACTGGGGGAGGCTCCTGGGACACCCGACAGATGTTTTTC. Residues: CACDTFTGGGSWDTRQMFF.

With respect to this clone: This is likely an artifact of a read error, given a far larger clone one base away. Other DNA sequences in the sample encode the same CDR3. The CDR3: CACDTWGTSSWDTRQMFF. The CDR3 nucleotides read TGTGCCTGTGACACCTGGGGGACGAGCTCCTGGGACACCCGACAAATGTTTTTC. This sequence joins TRDV2 and TRDJ3, with 7 nucleotides matching TRDD3. Germline CDR1 reads GEAIGNYY; CDR2 reads EKD. CDR3 length equals 18 residues.

A word on this clone: A far bigger clonotype differs at one base, so this is likely a read error. This CDR3 is also generated by other DNA sequences in the sample. V is TRDV2 and J is TRDJ3; TRDD3 matches 13 bases. Germline V gene data show CDR1 as GEAIGNYY and CDR2 as EKD. The CDR3 loop spans 21 amino acids. CDR3 DNA: TGTGCCCGTGACATACTGGGGGATACGCAAAAACCCTCCTGGGACACCCGACAGATGTTTTTC. As protein: CARDILGDTQKPSWDTRQMFF.

Judged by abundance, this clone is large. The same CDR3 also results from other DNA sequences found in this sample. The chain carries TRDV2 and TRDJ3; the match to TRDD3 covers 9 bases. The CDR3 is 18 residues long. CDR1 is GEAIGNYY and CDR2 is EKD in the germline V gene. V shed 0 bases, J shed 0 bases, and the junction held 2 bases outside the gene matches. The DNA for the CDR3 is TGTGCCTGTGACACCGTACTGGGGGACTCCTGGGACACCCGACAGATGTTTTTC. Encoded protein: CACDTVLGDSWDTRQMFF.

Concerning this clone: Translating this DNA gives a protein that differs at residue 15 from the TCRdb one, which belongs to a much larger clone; a read error is likely, and the protein shown is this translation. This CDR3 is CAALFPVVLGDTRVRKLIF. CDR3 DNA sequence: TGTGCAGCCCTATTCCCCGTCGTACTGGGGGATACGCGCGTCCGTAAACTCATCTTT. J is TRDJ1 and V is TRAV29/DV5; 13 nucleotides agree with TRDD3. CDR3 length: 19 amino acids. Germline loops: CDR1 NSMFDY, CDR2 ISSIKDK. J lost 7 bases, V lost 5 bases, and 23 bases had no gene match.

This clone came up a few times. With a far larger clone one base away, a read error is the likely cause. Other DNA sequences in the sample encode the same CDR3. The chain combines TRDV1 with TRDJ1; TRDD3 agrees at 7 bases. The germline gives CDR1 TSWWSYY, CDR2 QGS. The CDR3 consists of 21 residues. V gave up 4 bases and J gave up 0 bases; unmatched junction bases: 23. CDR3 DNA: TGTGCTCTTGGGGGGCCTAAGCCGGGGGGATTCATCATAAGTTACACCGATAAACTCATCTTT. Protein product: CALGGPKPGGFIISYTDKLIF.

A remark on this clone: The protein TCRdb lists belongs to a much larger clone and differs from this DNA's translation at residue 3, which points to a read error; the protein shown is made from the DNA. This sequence joins TRDV1 and TRDJ1, with a possible D match to TRDD3 (6 bases). Germline loops: CDR1 TSWWSYY, CDR2 QGS. The CDR3 covers 20 residues. This CDR3 reads CAPGEVGGLQYRRETDKLIF. In DNA, the CDR3 is TGTGCTCCTGGGGAAGTGGGAGGTTTACAATACCGCCGCGAAACCGATAAACTCATCTTT.

By proportion, this clone is hyperexpanded (1% or more). The same CDR3 can be traced to other DNA sequences in this sample. CDR3 in amino acids: CACDTVRDTSSWDTRQMFF. The DNA for the CDR3 is TGTGCCTGTGACACCGTCAGGGATACGAGCTCCTGGGACACCCGACAGATGTTTTTC. V and J are TRDV2 and TRDJ3; 8 bases fit TRDD3. This CDR3 contains 19 residues. J gave up 0 bases and V 0 bases, and 6 bases lay outside the gene matches. From germline, CDR1 is GEAIGNYY and CDR2 EKD.

Comment on this clone: The protein that TCRdb holds for this DNA derives from a much larger clone and differs from the translated DNA at residue 11, which likely indicates a read error; the protein shown here is translated from the DNA. CDR3 loop: CACDPAGDRLCTDKLIF. The DNA for the CDR3 is TGTGCCTGTGACCCTGCGGGGGATCGGCTGTGCACCGATAAACTCATCTTT. V is TRDV2 and J is TRDJ1; 7 bases fit TRDD3. Losses at the gene ends were 3 bases for V and 1 base for J; bases not matched to a gene: 13. CDR3 length: 17 residues. Germline V gene sequence: CDR1 GEAIGNYY, CDR2 EKD.

This clone was seen repeatedly, ten times or more. A far larger clone is one base from this, pointing to a likely read error. CDR3 in DNA: TGTGCCTGTGACACCTGGGGGATGACAGCACAACCCTTCTTT. Translation gives CACDTWGMTAQPFF. V gene TRDV2 combines with J gene TRDJ2; 8 nucleotides agree with TRDD3. This CDR3 is 14 amino acids long. Germline assignment: CDR1 GEAIGNYY and CDR2 EKD.

The rearrangement joins TRDV2 to TRDJ1, with TRDD3 identical over 7 bases. The germline V gene has CDR1 GEAIGNYY and CDR2 EKD. V gave up 0 bases and J gave up 1 base; unmatched junction bases: 4. The CDR3 is 15 residues long. CDR3 amino acids: CACDTYWGGTDKLIF. The CDR3 DNA follows: TGTGCCTGTGACACCTACTGGGGAGGCACCGATAAACTCATCTTT.

Of note for this clone: This may be a read error, as it is one base from a much larger clone. Other DNA sequences in this specimen translate into the identical CDR3. The chain combines TRDV1 with TRDJ2, with 9 bases lining up with TRDD3. The V gene end was trimmed by 0 bases and the J gene end by 12 bases; junction bases not matched to a gene: 23. The CDR3 length is 20 residues. Germline V gene lookup returns CDR1 TSWWSYY and CDR2 QGS. This chain's CDR3 is CALGELVLPREWGIGGELFF. The DNA of the CDR3 is TGTGCTCTTGGGGAACTCGTTCTACCCCGTGAGTGGGGGATAGGGGGGGAACTCTTCTTT.

In its sample, this clone is medium-sized. With only one base between it and a far larger clone, this is likely a read error. Other DNA sequences in the same sample also yield this CDR3. V gene TRDV2 combines with J gene TRDJ3; 11 nucleotides agree with TRDD3. Germline CDR1 is GEAIGNYY and CDR2 is EKD. This CDR3 is built from 18 residues. CDR3 DNA: TGCGCCTGTGACTTTACTGGGGGATACTCCTGGGACACCCGACAGATGTTTTTC. Amino acids: CACDFTGGYSWDTRQMFF.

Concerning this clone: TCRdb's listed protein matches a much larger clone and diverges from this DNA's translation at residue 20, likely through a read error; the protein shown comes from the DNA. The chain's CDR3 is CACDTEWTGGYFSSWDTRQIFF. As DNA, the CDR3 is TGTGCCTGTGACACCGAGTGGACTGGAGGATACTTCAGCTCCTGGGACACCCGACAGATATTTTTC. The chain has TRDV2 and TRDJ3, with D possibly matching TRDD3 (6 bases). The germline CDR1 and CDR2 sequences are GEAIGNYY and EKD. The CDR3 covers 22 residues.

This clone appeared a few times. It is unclear where the CDR3 begins or ends on the DNA, so no DNA is shown, and the CDR3 is as TCRdb lists it. V and J are TRAV29/DV5 and TRDJ1; the D call in the table, TRDD3, was not verified against the DNA. The CDR3 length equals 19 residues, ends included. Germline V lookup: CDR1 NSMFDY, CDR2 ISSIKDK. CDR3 in amino acids: CSVLLCSNLYWGYTDKLIF.

Only a few counts were recorded for this clone. A read error likely explains why the TCRdb protein, taken from a much larger clone, differs from this DNA's translation at residue 11; the protein shown is translated from the DNA. The gene calls are TRDV2 and TRDJ1, with TRDD3 matching over 7 bases. CDR1 is GEAIGNYY and CDR2 is EKD in the germline V gene. V gave up 3 bases and J gave up 0 bases; unmatched junction bases: 12. This CDR3 is 17 amino acids long. Here the CDR3 reads CACDPAGDRLHTDKLIF. The CDR3 nucleotides read TGTGCCTGTGACCCTGCGGGGGATCGGCTGCACACCGATAAACTCATCTTT.

Note on this clone: TCRdb's protein for this DNA is that of a much larger clone and differs from the translation at residue 4, likely a read error; the protein shown is the DNA translation. The chain joins TRDV3 to TRDJ1; 10 bases are a match to TRDD3. V gave up 3 bases and J gave up 3 bases; unmatched junction bases: 10. This CDR3 has 15 amino acids. Germline V CDR1 and CDR2: TVYSNPD, GDNSRS (reference sequence). CDR3 bases: TGTGCCTTGTACTACATCGGGGGATACGCCGATAAACTCATCTTT. Amino acid sequence: CALYYIGGYADKLIF.

This clone was seen a few times. TCRdb shows a much larger clone's protein in place of this DNA's translation, and the two differ at residue 4, likely through a read error; the protein shown is translated from the DNA. The chain links TRDV2 to TRDJ3, with TRDD3 identical over 11 bases. This CDR3 has 19 amino acids. In germline, CDR1 is GEAIGNYY, CDR2 EKD. The CDR3 reads CACATGWGIRSWDTRQMFF. CDR3 DNA sequence: TGTGCCTGTGCCACCGGATGGGGGATACGCTCCTGGGACACCCGACAGATGTTTTTC.

This clone was detected many times. The chain uses TRDV2 and TRDJ3; 11 positions match TRDD3. Germline CDR1 GEAIGNYY, CDR2 EKD. The CDR3 covers 18 residues. J lost 0 bases, V lost 2 bases, and 2 bases had no gene match. The CDR3 nucleotides read TGTGCCTGTGACAGTACTGGGGGATACTCCTGGGACACCCGACAGATGTTTTTC. Translation: CACDSTGGYSWDTRQMFF.

This clone was recorded a few times. The protein TCRdb gives is from a much larger clone and does not agree with this DNA's translation at residue 10, likely a read error; the protein shown here comes from the DNA. V usage is TRDV1 and J usage is TRDJ2; no definite D call. Trimming removed 0 bases at V and 0 bases at J, with 14 bases between. This CDR3 region has 18 residues. CDR1 is TSWWSYY and CDR2 is QGS in the germline V gene. The CDR3 region is CALGELPPFATLTAQLFF. The CDR3 DNA reads TGTGCTCTTGGGGAACTCCCCCCTTTTGCTACTTTGACAGCACAACTCTTCTTT.

Concerning this clone: TCRdb assigns this DNA the protein of a much larger clone, which departs from its translation at residue 15; this likely reflects a read error, and the protein shown comes from translating the DNA. V usage is TRDV2 and J usage is TRDJ3; 11 nucleotides align to TRDD3. The CDR3 is 19 amino acids. Looked up from germline, CDR1 is GEAIGNYY and CDR2 is EKD. The chain's CDR3 is CACDTYWGISSWDTQQMFF. The CDR3 DNA is TGTGCCTGTGACACCTACTGGGGGATAAGCTCCTGGGACACCCAACAGATGTTTTTC.

In its sample, this clone was seen a few times. A far larger clone differs by one base, so this is likely a read error. Within the sample, other DNA sequences also encode this same CDR3. The V and J genes are TRAV29/DV5 and TRDJ1, with 7 bases lining up with TRDD3. Germline CDR1 and CDR2: NSMFDY and ISSIKDK. This CDR3 is 15 amino acids long. V dropped 3 bases and J dropped 0; count of bases not matched to a gene: 8. The DNA for the CDR3 is TGTGCAGCAACCTTTACCGGGGGATACACCGATAAACTCATCTTT. Encoded protein: CAATFTGGYTDKLIF.

This clone was observed a handful of times. The protein that TCRdb holds for this DNA derives from a much larger clone and differs from the translated DNA at residue 7, which likely indicates a read error; the protein shown here is translated from the DNA. The V call is TRDV1, the J call TRDJ1; a possible D gene is TRDD3 (6 bases). CDR3 size: 19 residues. Germline loops: CDR1 TSWWSYY, CDR2 QGS. V dropped 0 bases and J dropped 0 bases, with 20 bases sitting between them. CDR3 amino acids: CALGELKVLGSPNTDKLIF. Written as DNA, the CDR3 is TGTGCTCTTGGGGAACTCAAGGTGCTGGGGAGCCCTAACACCGATAAACTCATCTTT.

This clone was observed a few times. It differs at one base from a far larger clone, so likely a read error. Other DNA sequences in the sample encode the same CDR3. The V gene is TRDV1, the J gene TRDJ1; 12 nucleotides match TRDD3. Germline V gene data show CDR1 as TSWWSYY and CDR2 as QGS. This CDR3 spans 24 amino acids. V gave up 0 bases and J gave up 1 base; unmatched junction bases: 24. The CDR3 loop is CALGELNPYSGTGGYFHSTDKLIF. CDR3 in DNA: TGTGCTCTTGGGGAACTAAACCCCTATTCCGGTACTGGGGGATACTTCCATAGCACCGATAAACTCATCTTT.

Concerning this clone: This is likely an artifact of a read error, given a far larger clone one base away. The identical CDR3 is also encoded by other nucleotide sequences in the sample. The chain couples TRDV1 to TRDJ1; 11 bases are shared with TRDD3. The length of the CDR3 is 18 residues. Trimming took 8 bases from V and 2 from J; bases not matched to a gene: 16. The germline V gene encodes CDR1 TSWWSYY and CDR2 QGS. The CDR3 bases are TGTGCTCTTTTTCCCTCCTACTGGGGGATAAGCTGGACCGATAAACTCATCTTT. This translates into CALFPSYWGISWTDKLIF.

By share, this clone ranks as large (0.1 to 1%). This CDR3 is also generated by other DNA sequences in the sample. The chain links TRDV2 to TRDJ3; 9 nucleotides line up with TRDD3. This CDR3 contains 20 residues. Germline trimming cut 0 bases from V and 1 base from J; bases unmatched to any gene: 9. The germline gives CDR1 GEAIGNYY, CDR2 EKD. CDR3: CACDTVMGDKRSWDTRQMFF. The CDR3, as DNA: TGTGCCTGTGACACCGTGATGGGGGATAAAAGGTCCTGGGACACCCGACAGATGTTTTTC.

As for this clone: TCRdb's protein for this DNA is that of a much larger clone and differs from the translation at residue 17, likely a read error; the protein shown is the DNA translation. This rearrangement joins TRDV2 to TRDJ3; 12 nucleotides match TRDD3. Germline CDR1 reads GEAIGNYY; CDR2 reads EKD. This CDR3 has 22 residues. The CDR3 sequence is CACDTEWTGGYFSSWDARQMFF. The CDR3 coding sequence is TGTGCCTGTGACACCGAGTGGACTGGGGGATACTTCAGCTCCTGGGACGCCCGACAGATGTTTTTC.